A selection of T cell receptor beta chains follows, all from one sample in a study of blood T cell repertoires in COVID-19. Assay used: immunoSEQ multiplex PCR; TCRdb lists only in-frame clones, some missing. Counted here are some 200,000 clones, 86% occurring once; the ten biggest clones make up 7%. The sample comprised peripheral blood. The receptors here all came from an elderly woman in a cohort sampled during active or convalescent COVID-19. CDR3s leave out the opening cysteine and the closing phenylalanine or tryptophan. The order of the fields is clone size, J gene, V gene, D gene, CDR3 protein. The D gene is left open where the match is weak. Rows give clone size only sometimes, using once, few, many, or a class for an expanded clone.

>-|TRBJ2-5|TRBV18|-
ASSPPSGETQY
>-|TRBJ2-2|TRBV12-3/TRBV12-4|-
ASMGPAGGLF
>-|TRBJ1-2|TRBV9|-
ASTKIAGNYGYT
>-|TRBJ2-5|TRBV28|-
ASSFGGAGTQY
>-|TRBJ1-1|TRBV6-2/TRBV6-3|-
ASSYISNTEAF
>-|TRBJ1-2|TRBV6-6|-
ASSSRGPYGYT
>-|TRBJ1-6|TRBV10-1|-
ASSEFSAGSPLH
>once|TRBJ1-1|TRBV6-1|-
ASSEMGEAF
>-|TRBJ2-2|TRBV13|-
ASSILTGELF
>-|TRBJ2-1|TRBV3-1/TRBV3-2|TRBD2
ASSQVGGSPSYNEQF
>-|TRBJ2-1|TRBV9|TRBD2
ASSDWTSGGAGEQF
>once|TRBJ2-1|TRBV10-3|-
AISGGQADEQF
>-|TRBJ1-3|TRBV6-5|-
ASSRTVSGNTIY
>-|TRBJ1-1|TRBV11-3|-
ARSARDINTEAF
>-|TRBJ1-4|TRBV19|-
ASSGGNNEKLF
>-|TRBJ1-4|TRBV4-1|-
ASSKVVGRATNEKLF
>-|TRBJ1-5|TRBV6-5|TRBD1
ASAGTDNQPQH
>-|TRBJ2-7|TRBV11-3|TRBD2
ASSLGLAVYEQY
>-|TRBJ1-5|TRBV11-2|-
ASSLDRDRTTIGDQPQH
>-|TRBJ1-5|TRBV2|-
ASNGGLSNQPQH
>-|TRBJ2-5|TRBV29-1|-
SGLEGQETQY
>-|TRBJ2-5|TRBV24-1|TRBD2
ATSGQRGGQETQY
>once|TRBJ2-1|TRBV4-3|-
ASSQDPQFSLSNEQF
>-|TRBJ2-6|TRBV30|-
AWSSLGLMSSGANVLT
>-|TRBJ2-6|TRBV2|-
ASFRPAGTRSSGANVLT
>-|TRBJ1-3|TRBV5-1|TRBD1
ASSLTGAAGNTIY
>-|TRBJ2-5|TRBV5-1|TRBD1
ASSLGTGNQVETQY
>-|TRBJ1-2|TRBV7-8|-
ASSWETGNYGYT
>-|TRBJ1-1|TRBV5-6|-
ASSLQGFITTEAF
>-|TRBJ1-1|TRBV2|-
ATSGGGFKNTEAF
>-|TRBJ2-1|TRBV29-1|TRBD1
SGGQGDNEQF
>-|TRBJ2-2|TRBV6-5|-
ASSYVAAGELF
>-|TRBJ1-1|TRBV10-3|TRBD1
ATQGAGEAF
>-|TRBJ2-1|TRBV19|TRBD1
ASTSGQGYNEQF
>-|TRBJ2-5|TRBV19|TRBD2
ASSILQGGETQY
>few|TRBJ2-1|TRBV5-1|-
ASSPPWSSYNEQF
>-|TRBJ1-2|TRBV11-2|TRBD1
ASSSPRTGLRYT
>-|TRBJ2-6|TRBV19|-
ASSSGPGANVLT
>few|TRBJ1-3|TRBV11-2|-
ASSLSLSRNTIY
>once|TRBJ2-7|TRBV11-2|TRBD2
ASSLGLAGGEQY
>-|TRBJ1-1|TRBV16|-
ASSQSVAGTVVNTEAF
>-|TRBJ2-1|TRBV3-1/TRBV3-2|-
ASSQEANSYNEQF
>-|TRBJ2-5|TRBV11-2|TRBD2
ASSYSSGGLGETQY
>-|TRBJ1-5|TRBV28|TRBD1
ASSERGGRGNQPQH
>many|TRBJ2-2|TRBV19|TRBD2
ASTPSGGATGELF
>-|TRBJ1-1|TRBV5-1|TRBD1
ASSSGQGASTEAF
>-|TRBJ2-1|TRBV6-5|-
ASSYEGGEIANEQF
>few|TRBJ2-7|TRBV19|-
ASSTQGSTYEQY